The 14 T cell receptor beta chains below all came from one sample that was sequenced in a study of blood T cell repertoires in COVID-19. TCRdb's copy holds only in-frame clones and misses some; the assay was immunoSEQ multiplex PCR. Of 350,000 to 500,000 clones listed, approximately 90% are singletons. Source material: peripheral blood. These receptors were collected from a man younger than 35 with COVID-19, enrolled during active disease.

V is TRBV6-6 and J is TRBJ1-5; 7 bases are shared with TRBD1. Germline V lookup: CDR1 MNHNY, CDR2 SVGAGI (reference sequence). The CDR3 contains 15 residues. V lost 6 bases to trimming and J lost 0 bases; unmatched junction nucleotides: 5. CDR3 bases: TGTGCCAGCAGCCCGGACAGGCATAGCAATCAGCCCCAGCATTTT. Translation: CASSPDRHSNQPQHF.

CDR3 amino acids: CASSKGGRETQYF. The CDR3 nucleotides read TGCGCCAGCAGTAAGGGCGGGAGGGAGACCCAGTACTTC. The gene calls are TRBV10-1 and TRBJ2-5; 8 bases are shared with TRBD2. This CDR3 comprises 13 residues. CDR1 is WNHNN and CDR2 is SYGVQD in the germline V gene (reference sequence). The V and J ends lost 5 bases and 5 bases, in that order; junction bases with no gene match: 4.

The chain couples TRBV30 to TRBJ2-1, with 9 positions matching TRBD2. CDR1 is GTSNPN, CDR2 SVGIG, per germline (reference sequence). CDR3 size: 14 residues. V lost 3 bases to trimming and J lost 10 bases; unmatched junction nucleotides: 10. The CDR3 spells CAWSVGRLADEQFF. The CDR3 DNA reads as TGTGCCTGGAGCGTTGGAAGACTAGCGGACGAGCAGTTCTTC.

CDR3 protein: CASSVDRGVGGDGYTF. The CDR3 DNA sequence: TGTGCCAGCAGTGTCGACAGGGGCGTCGGGGGTGATGGCTACACCTTC. The chain has TRBV2 and TRBJ1-2; 8 nucleotides line up with TRBD1. This CDR3 is 16 amino acids long. Looked up from germline, CDR1 is SNHLY and CDR2 is FYNNEI. Unmatched junction bases numbered 13, after V lost 4 bases and J lost 6 bases.

This clone was detected only once. The CDR3 nucleotides are TGTGCCAGTAGTATTGCTAGCGGGGCTTCTGATACGCAGTATTTT. Translating gives CASSIASGASDTQYF. This chain uses TRBV19 with TRBJ2-3; TRBD2 aligns across 9 bases. V gave up 3 bases and J gave up 6 bases; unmatched junction bases: 7. This CDR3 has 15 residues. The germline V gene has CDR1 LNHDA and CDR2 SQIVND (reference sequence).

The V call is TRBV5-1, the J call TRBJ2-2; 12 bases map to TRBD1. Trimming cost V 4 bases and J 6 bases; bases outside gene matches: 4. The CDR3 sequence is 15 residues long. Germline CDR1 reads SGHRS; CDR2 reads YFSETQ. CDR3 protein: CASSQGQGAPGELFF. In DNA form, the CDR3 reads TGCGCCAGCAGCCAGGGACAGGGGGCCCCCGGGGAGCTGTTTTTT.

This clone was seen ten or more times. The chain couples TRBV7-9 to TRBJ2-7; 8 bases match TRBD1. Trimming removed 5 bases from V and 1 base from J; junction bases left unmatched: 1. CDR1 is SEHNR, CDR2 FQNEAQ, per germline (reference sequence). This CDR3 has 13 residues. DNA for the CDR3: TGTGCCAGCAGCCACAGGGGGTCCTACGAGCAGTACTTC. Protein product: CASSHRGSYEQYF.

The rearrangement joins TRBV5-1 to TRBJ2-3; 9 bases match TRBD2. CDR1 and CDR2 (germline): SGHRS, YFSETQ. J lost 2 bases, V lost 7 bases, and 11 bases had no gene match. The CDR3 length is 16 residues. The CDR3 spells CASSKSGGTNTDTQYF. CDR3 in DNA: TGCGCCAGCTCGAAAAGCGGGGGGACTAACACAGATACGCAGTATTTT.

The V and J genes are TRBV15 and TRBJ2-5; 13 positions agree with TRBD2. Unmatched junction bases numbered 4, after V lost 2 bases and J lost 1 base. The CDR3 covers 17 residues. Germline V gene data show CDR1 as LNHNV and CDR2 as YYDKDF (reference sequence). The CDR3 sequence is CATSRFGLAGVQETQYF. CDR3 DNA: TGTGCCACCAGCAGATTTGGACTAGCGGGGGTCCAAGAGACCCAGTACTTC.

The J gene is TRBJ2-3, the V gene TRBV5-3; TRBD1 agrees at 7 bases. TRBV5-3 is treated as an ORF (open reading frame) with a function not yet certain. The CDR3 length is 12 residues. V dropped 5 bases and J dropped 6; count of bases not matched to a gene: 3. This CDR3 is CARSFRGDTQYF. DNA for the CDR3: TGTGCCAGAAGTTTCAGGGGGGATACGCAGTATTTT.

The chain carries TRBV25-1 and TRBJ2-7; 7 nucleotides line up with TRBD2. The J segment lost 5 bases and the V segment lost 6 bases, leaving 13 bases of the junction unmatched. The CDR3 is made up of 15 amino acids. Per germline, CDR1 MGHDK and CDR2 SYGVNS. CDR3 nucleotides: TGTGCCAGCAGGATGGGGGGGAACACCCGCCACGAGCAGTACTTC. This encodes CASRMGGNTRHEQYF.

The chain has TRBV11-1 and TRBJ2-7; 7 nucleotides match TRBD2. Trimming removed 0 bases from V and 3 bases from J; junction bases left unmatched: 8. CDR3 length: 16 amino acids. Germline V gene sequence: CDR1 SGHAT, CDR2 FQDESV (reference sequence). The CDR3 DNA reads TGTGCCAGCAGCTTAGCGCTAAGCGGGGCTCTCTACGAGCAGTACTTC. Translating gives CASSLALSGALYEQYF.

The chain employs TRBV21-1 and TRBJ1-4. TRBV21-1 is a listed pseudogene. This CDR3 region has 14 residues. Here the CDR3 reads CASSRGGLGEKLFF. In DNA, the CDR3 is TGTGCCAGCAGCAGGGGGGGGCTCGGTGAAAAACTGTTTTTT.

The chain couples TRBV6-6 to TRBJ2-7, with 11 bases identical to TRBD2. CDR3 size: 16 residues. V shed 2 bases and J 2 bases; nucleotides not matched to a gene: 5. The germline V gene has CDR1 MNHNY and CDR2 SVGAGI (reference sequence). The CDR3 coding sequence is TGTGCCAGCAGTTACGGTAGCGGGAGGGGGGCCTACGAGCAGTACTTC. Translated, it gives CASSYGSGRGAYEQYF.